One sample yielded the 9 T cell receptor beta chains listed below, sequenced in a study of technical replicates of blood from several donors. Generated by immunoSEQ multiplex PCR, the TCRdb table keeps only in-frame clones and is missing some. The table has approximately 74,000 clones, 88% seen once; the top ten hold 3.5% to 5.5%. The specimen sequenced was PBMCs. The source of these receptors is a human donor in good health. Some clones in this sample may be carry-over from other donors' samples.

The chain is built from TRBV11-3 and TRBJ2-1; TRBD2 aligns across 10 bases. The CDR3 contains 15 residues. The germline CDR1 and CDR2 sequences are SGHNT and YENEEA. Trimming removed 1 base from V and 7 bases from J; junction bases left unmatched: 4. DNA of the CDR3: TGTGCCAGCAGCTTAGGGCTAGCGGGAGAGAATGAGCAGTTCTTC. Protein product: CASSLGLAGENEQFF.

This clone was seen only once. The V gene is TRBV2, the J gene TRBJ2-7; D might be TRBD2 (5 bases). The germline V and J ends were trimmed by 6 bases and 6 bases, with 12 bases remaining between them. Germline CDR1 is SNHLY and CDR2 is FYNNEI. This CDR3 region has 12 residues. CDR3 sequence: CASRAESGEQYF. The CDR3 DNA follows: TGTGCCAGCAGAGCGGAGAGTGGCGAGCAGTACTTC.

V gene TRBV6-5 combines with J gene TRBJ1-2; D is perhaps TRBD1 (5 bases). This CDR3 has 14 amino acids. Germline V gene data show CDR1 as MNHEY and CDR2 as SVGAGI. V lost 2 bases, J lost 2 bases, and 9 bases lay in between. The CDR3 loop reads CASSYSAGNYGYTF. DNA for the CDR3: TGTGCCAGCAGTTACAGTGCAGGGAACTATGGCTACACCTTC.

The CDR3 protein is CASSQDSSGGGEQYF. CDR3 coding DNA: TGCGCCAGCAGCCAAGATAGTTCAGGGGGCGGTGAGCAGTACTTC. The gene calls are TRBV4-3 and TRBJ2-7; 8 bases match TRBD1. The CDR3 has 15 amino acids. Trimming removed 0 bases from V and 7 bases from J; junction bases left unmatched: 8. The germline V gene encodes CDR1 LGHNA and CDR2 YSLEER.

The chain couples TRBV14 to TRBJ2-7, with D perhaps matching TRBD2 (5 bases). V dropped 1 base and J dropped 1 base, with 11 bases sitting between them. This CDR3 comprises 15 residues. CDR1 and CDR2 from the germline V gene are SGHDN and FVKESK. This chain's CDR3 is CASSQGGSGSYEQYF. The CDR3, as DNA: TGTGCCAGCAGCCAAGGAGGGTCTGGATCCTACGAGCAGTACTTC. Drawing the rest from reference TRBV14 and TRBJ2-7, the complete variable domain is EAGVTQFPSHSVIEKGQTVTLRCDPISGHDNLYWYRRVMGKEIKFLLHFVKESKQDESGMPNNRFLAERTGGTYSTLKVQPAELEDSGVYFCASSQGGSGSYEQYFGPGTRLTVT.

The CDR3 DNA reads TGTGCCAGCAGCCCCGGGACAGCGAAGGTCCTAAGTTCCCCCGATACGCAGTATTTT. Translation: CASSPGTAKVLSSPDTQYF. The rearrangement uses TRBV11-3 and TRBJ2-3, with 7 bases identical to TRBD1. V lost 5 bases and J lost 6; bases outside the gene matches: 23. The CDR3 covers 19 residues. Germline V lookup: CDR1 SGHNT, CDR2 YENEEA.

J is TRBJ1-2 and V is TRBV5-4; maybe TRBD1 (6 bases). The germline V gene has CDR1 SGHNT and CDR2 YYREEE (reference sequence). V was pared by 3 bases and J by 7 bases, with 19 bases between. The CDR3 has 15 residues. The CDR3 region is CASSSQQGAVSGYTF. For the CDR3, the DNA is TGTGCCAGCAGCTCCCAACAGGGTGCCGTTTCTGGCTACACCTTC. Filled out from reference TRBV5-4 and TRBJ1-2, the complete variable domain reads ETGVTQSPTHLIKTRGQQVTLRCSSQSGHNTVSWYQQALGQGPQFIFQYYREEENGRGNFPPRFSGLQFPNYSSELNVNALELDDSALYLCASSSQQGAVSGYTFGSGTRLTVV.

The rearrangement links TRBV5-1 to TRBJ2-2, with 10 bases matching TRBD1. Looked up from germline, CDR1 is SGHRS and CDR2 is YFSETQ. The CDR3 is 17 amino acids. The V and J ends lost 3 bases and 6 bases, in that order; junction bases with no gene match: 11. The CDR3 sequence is CASSSTRTGGEAGELFF. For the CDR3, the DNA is TGCGCCAGCAGCTCAACCCGGACAGGGGGTGAGGCCGGGGAGCTGTTTTTT.

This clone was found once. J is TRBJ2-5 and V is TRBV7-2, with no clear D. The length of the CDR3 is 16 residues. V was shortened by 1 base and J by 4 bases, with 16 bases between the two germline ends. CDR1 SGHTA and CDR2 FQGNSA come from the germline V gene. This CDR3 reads CASSLVRSSSGETQYF. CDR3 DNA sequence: TGTGCCAGCAGCTTAGTCAGATCAAGTTCTGGAGAGACCCAGTACTTC.